The entry below gives a single TCR beta chain sequence along with its context. This entry belongs to a study of neoadjuvant nivolumab and ipilimumab in lung cancer. Libraries were prepared by immunoSEQ multiplex PCR; TCRdb keeps only in-frame clonotypes and omits some of them. Found here are about 27,000 clones, about 78% of them singletons; the top ten hold 18%. V dropped 0 bases and J dropped 7; count of bases not matched to a gene: 4. CDR3 length equals 14 residues. The V gene's germline CDR1 is SGDLS and CDR2 YYNGEE. This TCR came from an adult with non-small cell lung cancer. The chain uses TRBV9 and TRBJ2-5; 9 nucleotides line up with TRBD2. Specimen: tumor tissue, collected after neoadjuvant nivolumab, alone or with ipilimumab, at or shortly before surgery. The CDR3 DNA is TGTGCCAGCAGCGTAGGAAGCGGGGGGAGGACCCAGTACTTC. This sequence encodes CASSVGSGGRTQYF.